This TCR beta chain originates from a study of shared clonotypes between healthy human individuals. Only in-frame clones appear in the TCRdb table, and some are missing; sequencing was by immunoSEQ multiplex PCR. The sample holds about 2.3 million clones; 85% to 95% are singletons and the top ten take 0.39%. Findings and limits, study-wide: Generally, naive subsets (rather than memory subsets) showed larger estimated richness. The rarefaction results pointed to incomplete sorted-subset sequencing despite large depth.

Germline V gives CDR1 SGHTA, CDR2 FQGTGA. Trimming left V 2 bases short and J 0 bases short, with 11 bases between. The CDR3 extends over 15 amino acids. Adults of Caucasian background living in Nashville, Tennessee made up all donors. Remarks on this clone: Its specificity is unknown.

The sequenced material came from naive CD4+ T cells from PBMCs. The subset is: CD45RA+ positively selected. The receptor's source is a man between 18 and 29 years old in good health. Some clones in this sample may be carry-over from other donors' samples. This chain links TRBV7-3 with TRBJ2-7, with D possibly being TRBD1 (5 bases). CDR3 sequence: CASSLLDMSSYEQYF. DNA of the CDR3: TGTGCCAGCAGCTTATTGGACATGAGCTCCTACGAGCAGTACTTC. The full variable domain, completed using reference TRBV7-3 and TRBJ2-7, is GAGVSQTPSNKVTEKGKYVELRCDPISGHTALYWYRQSLGQGPEFLIYFQGTGAADDSGLPNDRFFAVRPEGSVSTLKIQRTERGDSAVYLCASSLLDMSSYEQYFGPGTRLTVT.